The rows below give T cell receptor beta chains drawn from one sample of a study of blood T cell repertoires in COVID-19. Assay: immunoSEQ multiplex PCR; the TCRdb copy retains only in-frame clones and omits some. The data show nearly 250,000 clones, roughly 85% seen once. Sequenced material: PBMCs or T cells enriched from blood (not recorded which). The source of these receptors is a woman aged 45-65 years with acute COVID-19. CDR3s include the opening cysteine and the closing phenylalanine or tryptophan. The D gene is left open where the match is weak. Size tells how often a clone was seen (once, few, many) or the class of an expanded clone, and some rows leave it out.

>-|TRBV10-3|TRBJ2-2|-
TGTGCCTCTCGGACAGACCTGAACACCGGGGAGCTGTTTTTT
CASRTDLNTGELFF
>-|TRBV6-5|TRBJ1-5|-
TGTGCCAGTTCAGGGGTGAGCAATCAGCCCCAGCATTTT
CASSGVSNQPQHF
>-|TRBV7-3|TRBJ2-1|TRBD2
TGTGCCAGCAGCTCAGCGGGGGCCTCCTACAATGAGCAGTTCTTC
CASSSAGASYNEQFF
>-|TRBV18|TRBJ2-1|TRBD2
TGTGCCAGCAACTCCGGGACTAGCGGGCACAATGAGCAGTTCTTC
CASNSGTSGHNEQFF
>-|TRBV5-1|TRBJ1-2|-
TGCGCCAGCAGCCCCCTGGAGGAGGGAACACCTCACTATGGCTACACCTTC
CASSPLEEGTPHYGYTF
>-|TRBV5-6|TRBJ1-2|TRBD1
TGTGCCAGCAGCACACAGGGGATAAGCTATGGCTACACCTTC
CASSTQGISYGYTF
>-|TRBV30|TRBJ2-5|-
TGTGCCTGGAGTGTACCCAGCCAAGAGACCCAGTACTTC
CAWSVPSQETQYF
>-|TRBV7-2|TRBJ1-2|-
TGTGCCAGCAGCTTGATGGTTGCGTTCTATGGCTACACCTTC
CASSLMVAFYGYTF
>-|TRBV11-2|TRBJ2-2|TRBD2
TGTGCCACCGATAGTAGCGGGGTCTGGCGTGGCACCGGGGAGCTGTTTTTT
CATDSSGVWRGTGELFF
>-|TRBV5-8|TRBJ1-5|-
TGTGCCAGCAGCCGCGACGGGACACAACCTCCCCAGCCCCAGCATTTT
CASSRDGTQPPQPQHF
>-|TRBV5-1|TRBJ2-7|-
TGCGCCAGCAGCCTATACGGACAGTACGAGCAGTACTTC
CASSLYGQYEQYF
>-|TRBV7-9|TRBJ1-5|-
TGTGCCAGCAGCCTTAGCGATATGGGTCATCAGCCCCAGCATTTT
CASSLSDMGHQPQHF
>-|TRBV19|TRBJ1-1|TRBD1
TGTGCCAGTAGTCCGCCAGGACAGGGTCTAGTATATTCGGAAGCTTTCTTT
CASSPPGQGLVYSEAFF
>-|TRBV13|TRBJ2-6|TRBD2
TGTGCCAGCAGCTCCTCCGGGACTAGAGGCGCTGGGGCCAACGTCCTGACTTTC
CASSSSGTRGAGANVLTF
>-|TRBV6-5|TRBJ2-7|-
TGTGCCAGCCGAAAATACGCGGCTGGGTCCTACGAGCAGTACTTC
CASRKYAAGSYEQYF
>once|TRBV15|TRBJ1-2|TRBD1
TGTGCCACCAGCAGAGGACAGGGGGCTACTTTGGGTGGCTACACCTTC
CATSRGQGATLGGYTF
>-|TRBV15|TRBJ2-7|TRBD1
TGTGCCACCAGCAGAGACCTAGGGACAGCCACCGAGCAGTACTTC
CATSRDLGTATEQYF
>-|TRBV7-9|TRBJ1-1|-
TGTGCCAGCAGCTTAGTCATGCAGACAGGCCGGAAGTTGCATCCTGGGGCTTTCTTT
CASSLVMQTGRKLHPGAFF
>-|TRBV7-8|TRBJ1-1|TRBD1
TGTGCCAGCAGCCGCCGGGACAGGGAGAACACTGAAGCTTTCTTT
CASSRRDRENTEAFF
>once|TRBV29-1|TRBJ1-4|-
TGCAGCGTTGTAGAACCCGGCGGGGCTAATGAAAAACTGTTTTTT
CSVVEPGGANEKLFF
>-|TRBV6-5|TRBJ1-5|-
TGTGCCAGCAGCCAAGACAGGTATCAGCCCCAGCATTTT
CASSQDRYQPQHF
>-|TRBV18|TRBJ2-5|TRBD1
TGTGCCAGCTCACCCTTCGGACAGGTTCAAGAGACCCAGTACTTC
CASSPFGQVQETQYF
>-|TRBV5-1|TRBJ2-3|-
TGCGCCAGCAGCTTGGGGGGCGGCCCAGATACGCAGTATTTT
CASSLGGGPDTQYF
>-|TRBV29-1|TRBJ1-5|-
TGCAGCGTTGCAACAGGAATAAAGCAGCCCCAGCATTTT
CSVATGIKQPQHF
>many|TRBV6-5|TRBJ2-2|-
TGTGCCAGCATCGAGGGAGTTGGACGGGAGCTGTTTTTT
CASIEGVGRELFF
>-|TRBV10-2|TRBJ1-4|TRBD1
TGCGCCAGCAGTGAGTCGACGGGGGACAGGGTGAGAAAACTGTTTTTT
CASSESTGDRVRKLFF
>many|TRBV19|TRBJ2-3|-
TGTGCCAGTAGTCTCAGACAGGGCACAGATACGCAGTATTTT
CASSLRQGTDTQYF
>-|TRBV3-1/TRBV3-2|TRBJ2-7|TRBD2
TGTGCCAGCAGCCAAGCGGGGGGGCCCAGCGAGCAGTACTTC
CASSQAGGPSEQYF
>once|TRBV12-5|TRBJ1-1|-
TGTGCTACCCCTGCGCAGGACTACACTGAAGCTTTCTTT
CATPAQDYTEAFF
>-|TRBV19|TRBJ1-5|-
TGTGCCAGTAGTATAGGGGCAGGCAATCAGCCCCAGCATTTT
CASSIGAGNQPQHF
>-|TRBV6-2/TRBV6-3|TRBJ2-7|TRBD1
TGTGCCAGCAGCCCCACAGGGGGCTCATACGAGCAGTACTTC
CASSPTGGSYEQYF
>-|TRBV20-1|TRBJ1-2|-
TGCAGTGCTCCAGACTGGGAGGGCTACACCTTC
CSAPDWEGYTF
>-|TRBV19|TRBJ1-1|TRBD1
TGTGCCAGTAGTATAGGGAGAGACAGGGTGGGAAGACAGAACACTGAAGCTTTCTTT
CASSIGRDRVGRQNTEAFF
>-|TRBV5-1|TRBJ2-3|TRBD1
TGCGCCAGCAGCGGGGACAGGGGAACAGATACGCAGTATTTT
CASSGDRGTDTQYF
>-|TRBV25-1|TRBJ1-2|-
TGTGCCAGCAGTGAATATAATCCCAGCTATGGCTACACCTTC
CASSEYNPSYGYTF
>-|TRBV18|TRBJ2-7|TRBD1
TGTGCCAGCTCACCTACGGGGACAGTGAACTACGAGCAGTACTTC
CASSPTGTVNYEQYF
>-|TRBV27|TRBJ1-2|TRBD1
TGTGCCAGCAGTCCATGGGGACAGGGAAGCTATGGCTACACCTTC
CASSPWGQGSYGYTF
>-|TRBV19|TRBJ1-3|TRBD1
TGTGCCACCTCAATGCCGGACAGGGTACTTACTGGAAACACCATATATTTT
CATSMPDRVLTGNTIYF
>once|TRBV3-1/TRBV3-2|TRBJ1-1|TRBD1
TGTGCCAGCAGCCGTATACCGGGACAGGGCACTGAAGCTTTCTTT
CASSRIPGQGTEAFF
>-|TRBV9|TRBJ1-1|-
TGTGCCAGCAGCGTAGGGAACAGAATGAACACTGAAGCTTTCTTT
CASSVGNRMNTEAFF
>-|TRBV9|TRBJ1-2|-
TGTGCCAGCAGCGTAGGCCCAGGGGACGGTACCTATGGCTACACCTTC
CASSVGPGDGTYGYTF
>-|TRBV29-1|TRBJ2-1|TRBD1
TGCAGCTTAAACAGGGGTTACGAGCAGTTCTTC
CSLNRGYEQFF
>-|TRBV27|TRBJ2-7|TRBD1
TGTGCCAGCAGTCCGTGGACAGGTGACGAGCAGTACTTC
CASSPWTGDEQYF
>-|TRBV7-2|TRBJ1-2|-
TGTGCCAGCAGCGAGCAGGGTGGCTACACCTTC
CASSEQGGYTF
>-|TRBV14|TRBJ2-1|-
TGTGCCAGCAGCCATCGGCAGGCGACTAACAATGAGCAGTTCTTC
CASSHRQATNNEQFF
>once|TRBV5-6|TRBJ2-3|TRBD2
TGTGCCAGCAGCTTGGTCGCGGGGGGGCCGTACGATACGCAGTATTTT
CASSLVAGGPYDTQYF
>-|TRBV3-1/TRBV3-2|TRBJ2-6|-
TGTGCCAGCAGCCAAGACAGTTCTGGGGCCAACGTCCTGACTTTC
CASSQDSSGANVLTF
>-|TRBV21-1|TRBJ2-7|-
TGTGCCAGCAGCAAAGAAACGAGGACTAGCGGGGGACCACACTACGAGCAGTACTTC
CASSKETRTSGGPHYEQYF
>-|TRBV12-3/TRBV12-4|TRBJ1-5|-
TGTGCCAGCAGTACAGATCGTGCAACAGCCCAGCATTTT
CASSTDRATAQHF
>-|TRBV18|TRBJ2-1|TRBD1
TGTGCCAGCCAACCTAGGACAGGGGGCAACAATGAGCAGTTCTTC
CASQPRTGGNNEQFF
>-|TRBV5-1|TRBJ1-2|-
TGCGCCAGCAGCTTCTCGCCTACCGCTAACTATGGCTACACCTTC
CASSFSPTANYGYTF
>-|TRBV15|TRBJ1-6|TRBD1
TGTGCCACGAGCGGACAGGGAAATTCACCCCTCCACTTT
CATSGQGNSPLHF
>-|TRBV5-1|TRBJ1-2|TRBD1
TGCGCCAGCAAGGGTGGGACAGACGACTATGGCTACACCTTC
CASKGGTDDYGYTF
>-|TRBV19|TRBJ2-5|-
TGTGCCAGTAGTCCGAGGAGTAGAGAGACCCAGTACTTC
CASSPRSRETQYF
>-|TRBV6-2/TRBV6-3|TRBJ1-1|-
TGTGCCAGCAGTTACGGGGGCCTAATGGCTGAAGCTTTCTTT
CASSYGGLMAEAFF